This entry lists 27 T cell receptor beta chains sequenced from one sample in a study of blood T cell repertoires in COVID-19. Data came from immunoSEQ multiplex PCR; TCRdb stores just in-frame clones and leaves some out. The sample includes around 170,000 clones, roughly 87% seen only once; the top ten take 1.9%. Sequenced sample: peripheral blood. These receptors were collected from a young man who had recovered from COVID-19.

V and J are TRBV12-3 or TRBV12-4 and TRBJ2-7; 8 bases fit TRBD1. With V trimmed by 6 bases and J by 5 bases, 6 bases remained unmatched. The CDR3 is made up of 13 amino acids. The CDR3 nucleotides are TGTGCCAGCAGCCAGGCAGGGGGCAACGAGCAGTACTTC. Its translation: CASSQAGGNEQYF.

The chain uses TRBV2 and TRBJ1-1; the match to TRBD1 covers 9 bases. The CDR3 is 12 residues long. Looked up from germline, CDR1 is SNHLY and CDR2 is FYNNEI. The V segment lost 10 bases and the J segment 6 bases; nucleotides outside the gene matches: 6. The CDR3 reads CATQTGGSEAFF. DNA of the CDR3: TGTGCCACCCAGACAGGGGGATCTGAAGCTTTCTTT.

This chain joins TRBV2 and TRBJ1-4, with D possibly being TRBD1 (5 bases). This CDR3 is 15 amino acids long. V gave up 2 bases and J gave up 3 bases, with 10 bases separating them. Germline-derived CDR1 and CDR2 are SNHLY and FYNNEI. The DNA for the CDR3 is TGTGCCAGCAGTGAAAACGGAGGGGCTAATGAAAAACTGTTTTTT. Its translation is CASSENGGANEKLFF.

The chain couples TRBV2 to TRBJ2-3; TRBD2 agrees at 11 bases. Germline V gives CDR1 SNHLY, CDR2 FYNNEI. The CDR3 has 15 amino acids. Trimming cost V 3 bases and J 8 bases; bases outside gene matches: 7. The CDR3 region is CASSETSGAIGTQYF. As DNA, the CDR3 is TGTGCCAGCAGTGAGACTAGCGGGGCTATTGGTACGCAGTATTTT.

The V and J genes are TRBV9 and TRBJ2-7; TRBD2 matches 8 bases. V was pared by 5 bases and J by 6 bases, with 7 bases of the junction left unmatched. Germline CDR1 SGDLS, CDR2 YYNGEE. This CDR3 has 13 residues. The CDR3 loop is CASSAPGGGEQYF. The CDR3 region has the DNA TGTGCCAGCAGTGCCCCGGGGGGGGGCGAGCAGTACTTC.

This rearrangement joins TRBV4-1 to TRBJ1-1; D gene unclear. Germline-derived CDR1 and CDR2 are MGHRA and YSYEKL. The CDR3 is made up of 17 amino acids. Trimming took 6 bases from V and 3 from J, leaving 23 bases between them. The CDR3 loop reads CASSFPEHVGPDTEAFF. CDR3 in DNA: TGCGCCAGCAGTTTCCCAGAACACGTGGGCCCCGACACTGAAGCTTTCTTT.

This sequence joins TRBV6-2 or TRBV6-3 and TRBJ1-4, with TRBD1 as a possible D gene (5 bases). The V gene lost 5 bases and the J gene lost 0 bases, with 13 bases spanning the gap. CDR3 size: 16 residues. The germline V gene encodes CDR1 MNHEY and CDR2 SVGEGT. The chain's CDR3 is CASSDRQRTTNEKLFF. CDR3 coding DNA: TGTGCCAGCAGTGACCGACAGAGAACAACTAATGAAAAACTGTTTTTT.

V usage is TRBV16 and J usage is TRBJ2-3; possibly TRBD1 for D (6 bases). Trimming removed 3 bases at V and 2 bases at J, with 9 bases between. Germline V gives CDR1 KGHSY, CDR2 FQNENV. The length of the CDR3 is 14 residues. CDR3 bases: TGTGCCAGCAGCCACCGGGACATCACAGATACGCAGTATTTT. Amino acids: CASSHRDITDTQYF.

The chain couples TRBV5-6 to TRBJ1-5; no firm D call. Trimming pared 4 bases from V and 4 bases from J, leaving 12 bases between. The germline gives CDR1 SGHDT, CDR2 YYEEEE. The CDR3 is made up of 14 amino acids. The CDR3 coding sequence is TGTGCCAGCAGCATGAGGCAGATTAATCAGCCCCAGCATTTT. This gives the protein CASSMRQINQPQHF.

About this clone: Other DNA sequences of this sample code for an identical CDR3. The V and J genes are TRBV19 and TRBJ1-1, with D maybe TRBD1 (5 bases). The CDR3 is 14 amino acids. Germline V gives CDR1 LNHDA, CDR2 SQIVND (reference sequence). V lost 4 bases, J lost 0 bases, and 9 bases lay in between. CDR3 region: CASSTGGVNTEAFF. The CDR3 DNA is TGTGCCAGTAGTACTGGAGGGGTGAACACTGAAGCTTTCTTT.

The chain carries TRBV9 and TRBJ2-1, with 14 bases that match TRBD2. Germline values: CDR1 SGDLS, CDR2 YYNGEE. J was trimmed by 1 base and V by 6 bases; bases with no gene match: 3. This CDR3 is 16 amino acids long. CDR3 amino acids: CASTGLAGASYNEQFF. The CDR3 nucleotides are TGTGCCAGCACGGGACTAGCGGGAGCGTCCTACAATGAGCAGTTCTTC.

This sequence joins TRBV12-3 or TRBV12-4 and TRBJ2-3; possible D gene TRBD1, 5 bases. CDR3 length: 12 amino acids. Trimming left V 11 bases short and J 3 bases short, with 12 bases between. This chain's CDR3 is CAGSSGTDTQYF. The CDR3 DNA sequence: TGTGCCGGATCTTCAGGGACAGATACGCAGTATTTT.

The J gene is TRBJ1-4, the V gene TRBV2; TRBD1 aligns across 8 bases. Germline V gene sequence: CDR1 SNHLY, CDR2 FYNNEI. The J segment lost 1 base and the V segment lost 8 bases, leaving 6 bases of the junction unmatched. The CDR3 totals 15 residues. In DNA form, the CDR3 reads TGTGCCAGCTCTCAGGGGGCCGTAACTAATGAAAAACTGTTTTTT. Translation gives CASSQGAVTNEKLFF.

This clone has just one count. The rearrangement uses TRBV4-3 and TRBJ1-5, with 10 nucleotides matching TRBD1. The length of the CDR3 is 16 residues. Germline CDR1 reads LGHNA; CDR2 reads YSLEER. Trimming at V came to 0 bases and at J to 4 bases, leaving 3 bases not matched to a gene. CDR3 DNA: TGCGCCAGCAGCCAAGATGGGGGACAGGGGAATCAGCCCCAGCATTTT. Translated: CASSQDGGQGNQPQHF.

This clone was detected a few times. The chain links TRBV27 to TRBJ1-1; D gene ambiguous. Deletions cut 6 bases from V and 0 bases from J, with 5 bases between. Germline CDR1 and CDR2: MNHEY and SMNVEV (reference sequence). This CDR3 region has 12 residues. The CDR3 protein is CASSRLNTEAFF. The CDR3 bases are TGTGCCAGCAGCCGTTTGAACACTGAAGCTTTCTTT.

A single count supports this clone. The rearrangement uses TRBV15 and TRBJ2-7; unclear D gene. Germline CDR1 is LNHNV and CDR2 is YYDKDF (reference sequence). V dropped 0 bases and J dropped 3 bases, with 6 bases sitting between them. This CDR3 has 13 amino acids. CDR3 sequence reads: CATSRDLIYEQYF. Written as DNA, the CDR3 is TGTGCCACCAGCAGAGATCTTATCTACGAGCAGTACTTC.

This clone was counted between two and nine times. This chain connects TRBV6-5 to TRBJ1-3, with 8 nucleotides matching TRBD1. V lost 6 bases, J lost 2 bases, and 3 bases stayed unmatched. The CDR3 has 14 amino acids. Germline loops: CDR1 MNHEY, CDR2 SVGAGI. The CDR3 DNA is TGTGCCAGCAGAACGACAGGGGCTGGAAACACCATATATTTT. This encodes CASRTTGAGNTIYF.

This chain links TRBV14 with TRBJ2-5; TRBD1 agrees at 9 bases. The CDR3 extends over 15 amino acids. Germline V gene lookup returns CDR1 SGHDN and CDR2 FVKESK. Trimming at V came to 4 bases and at J to 4 bases, leaving 7 bases not matched to a gene. CDR3 nucleotide sequence: TGTGCCAGCAGCCTTATAGGACAGGGGCTAGAGACCCAGTACTTC. It encodes CASSLIGQGLETQYF.

The V gene is TRBV6-5, the J gene TRBJ1-4, with D unclear. CDR3 size: 14 residues. V lost 7 bases and J lost 0, with 9 bases in between. CDR1 is MNHEY, CDR2 SVGAGI, per germline. The CDR3 is CASKLRATNEKLFF. CDR3 sequence (DNA): TGTGCCAGCAAGTTACGGGCAACTAATGAAAAACTGTTTTTT.

This clone came up a few times. V is TRBV4-1 and J is TRBJ1-2; D is possibly TRBD1 (5 bases). Trimming removed 4 bases at V and 3 bases at J, with 12 bases between. The length of the CDR3 is 14 residues. Germline V gene sequence: CDR1 MGHRA, CDR2 YSYEKL. The CDR3 reads CASSPGGGDYGYTF. The CDR3 coding sequence is TGCGCCAGCAGCCCCGGCGGGGGGGACTATGGCTACACCTTC.

The chain recombines TRBV18 with TRBJ1-1; 8 nucleotides line up with TRBD1. The germline V gene encodes CDR1 KGHSH and CDR2 LQKENI. The V gene end was trimmed by 5 bases and the J gene end by 5 bases; junction bases not matched to a gene: 7. This CDR3 has 14 amino acids. CDR3 protein: CASSKDREQTEAFF. The CDR3 DNA reads TGTGCCAGCTCAAAGGACAGGGAGCAGACTGAAGCTTTCTTT.

The rearrangement joins TRBV9 to TRBJ2-1; D gene uncertain. CDR1 and CDR2 from the germline V gene are SGDLS and YYNGEE. V lost 0 bases and J lost 0, with 10 bases in between. This CDR3 region has 16 residues. As DNA, the CDR3 is TGTGCCAGCAGCGTAGTAGCAGCACCCTCCTACAATGAGCAGTTCTTC. Translating it yields CASSVVAAPSYNEQFF.

This clone was counted once. The gene calls are TRBV3-1 (or the pseudogene TRBV3-2) and TRBJ2-7, with TRBD2 identical over 9 bases. J lost 4 bases, V lost 1 base, and 14 bases had no gene match. Germline CDR1 LGHDT, CDR2 YNNKEL (reference sequence). There are 18 residues in the CDR3. This chain's CDR3 is CASSQVIGAASGMYEQYF. The CDR3 DNA follows: TGTGCCAGCAGCCAAGTAATCGGGGCGGCTAGCGGGATGTACGAGCAGTACTTC.

The V and J genes are TRBV30 and TRBJ2-5; tentative D call: TRBD2 (6 bases). The CDR3 covers 13 residues. From germline, CDR1 is GTSNPN and CDR2 SVGIG (reference sequence). The CDR3 sequence is CAWVRDYQETQYF. As DNA, the CDR3 is TGTGCATGGGTGCGGGACTACCAAGAGACCCAGTACTTC.

The chain joins TRBV10-3 to TRBJ2-5, with 7 bases fitting TRBD2. The length of the CDR3 is 15 residues. CDR1 is ENHRY and CDR2 is SYGVKD in the germline V gene. J was trimmed by 5 bases and V by 0 bases; bases with no gene match: 6. The CDR3 nucleotides are TGTGCCATCAGTGAGTCTCGGCAGGGAGGGGAGACCCAGTACTTC. This sequence encodes CAISESRQGGETQYF.

This clone occurred once. The chain employs TRBV6-5 and TRBJ2-1; 8 positions match TRBD2. The CDR3 is 15 amino acids. The V gene's germline CDR1 is MNHEY and CDR2 SVGAGI. V lost 8 bases, J lost 4 bases, and 10 bases stayed unmatched. The CDR3 DNA follows: TGTGCCAGCGGACCCAGCGGGAGAAGTTACAATGAGCAGTTCTTC. This translates into CASGPSGRSYNEQFF.

CDR3 sequence: CASSPRNFGNTEAFF. CDR3 DNA sequence: TGTGCCAGCAGCCCCAGGAACTTCGGGAACACTGAAGCTTTCTTT. The chain links TRBV7-2 to TRBJ1-1, with no clear D. CDR3 length equals 15 residues. Germline CDR1 and CDR2: SGHTA and FQGNSA. The V gene lost 5 bases and the J gene lost 1 base, with 14 bases spanning the gap.